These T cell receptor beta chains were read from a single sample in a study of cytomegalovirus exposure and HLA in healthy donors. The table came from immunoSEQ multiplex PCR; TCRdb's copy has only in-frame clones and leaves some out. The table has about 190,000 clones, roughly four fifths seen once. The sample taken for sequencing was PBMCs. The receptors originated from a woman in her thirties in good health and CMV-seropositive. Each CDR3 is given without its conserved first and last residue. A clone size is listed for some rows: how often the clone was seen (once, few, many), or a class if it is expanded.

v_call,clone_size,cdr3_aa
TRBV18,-,ASSPSASGNEKLF
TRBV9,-,ASSVFRGSSTDTQY
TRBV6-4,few,ASSPGQRGTDTQY
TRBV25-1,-,ASSESLAGGETQY
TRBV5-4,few,ASSPGQLNEKLF
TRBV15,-,ATSRVFTAADIYEQY
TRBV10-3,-,ALREGAGNTIY
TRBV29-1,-,SVGLSSNQPQH
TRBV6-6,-,ASRGGNSPLH
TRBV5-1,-,ASSWTGEETQY
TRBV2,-,ANSPGTGRATNEKLF
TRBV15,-,ATSRGTGPNEQY
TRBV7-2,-,ASSLEGDQPQH
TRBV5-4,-,ASSLVSGQGDTDTQY
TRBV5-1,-,ASSLGPTGGTEAF
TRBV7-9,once,ASSPGQNTEAF
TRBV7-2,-,ASSLDRRGASDTQY
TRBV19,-,ASSIEGDGNQPQH
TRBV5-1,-,ASSLATFPSNTEAF
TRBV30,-,AWSVPAGLPLYEQY
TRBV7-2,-,ASSLGTGGTGGNTIY
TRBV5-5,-,ASSTGTVEGQQF
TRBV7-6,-,ASSETVRETEAF
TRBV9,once,ASSVPSGRVNEQF
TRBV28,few,ASSSLGQERWN
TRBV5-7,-,ASSSGGERGGDDEQF
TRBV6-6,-,ASSYLSGNTDTQY
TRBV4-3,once,ASSQDRAGNKPLH
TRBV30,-,AWSVWREVETQY
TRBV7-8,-,ASSPRGQDYNSPLH
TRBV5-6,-,ASSLFTVNQPQH
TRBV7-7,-,ASSLGVAGEQF
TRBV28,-,ASSSTSRDRAYEQY
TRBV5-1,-,ASSVTGGGQPQH
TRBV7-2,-,ASSLRDRVVVEQF
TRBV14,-,ASSRDRSSTDTQY
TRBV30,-,AWTQQYRAELHGYT
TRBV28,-,ASSSRTGRIHEQY
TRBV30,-,AWSVQVGPYNEQF
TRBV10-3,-,AISDPKSGALDEKLF
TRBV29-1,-,SVSTGVGEQF
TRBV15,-,ATSRGAGDYGYT
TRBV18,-,ASSQTGSINQPQH
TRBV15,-,ATTAGQGLSNEQF
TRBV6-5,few,ASSWTGLGAGTEAF
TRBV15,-,ATSRAPRGRGSNQPQH
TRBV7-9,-,ASSSGTGRQY
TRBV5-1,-,ASSPGTGVASYEQY
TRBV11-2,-,ASSLYGSYNEQF
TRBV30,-,AWSRDTNTEAF
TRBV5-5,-,ASSGARDWNTEAF
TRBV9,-,ASSVTPAGNTEAF
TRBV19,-,ASRLGNQPQH
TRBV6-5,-,ASSLMLGASYEQY